This entry is about one T cell receptor beta chain. Its specific antigen is unknown. No base qualities exist here, and no much larger clone lies one base off it. The immunoSEQ Assay, a bias-controlled multiplex PCR, was used to amplify TCRbeta CDR3 regions from genomic DNA. Under the source paper's analysis protocol: Within the assay, amplification of reference gene primers was used to estimate how many nucleated cells each sample contained. Sequence reads were collapsed and filtered to measure the absolute abundance of every unique TCRbeta CDR3 rearrangement. For each sample, productive Simpson clonality was calculated as the square root of Simpson's diversity index over productive rearrangements. Drawn from immuneACCESS, this table holds only the in-frame rearrangements with V and J called that TCRdb kept. Clones are partly lost; checked studies trace under half to an unresolved V gene and leave the rest unexplained. The V and J calls and clone size were taken over from that table, and D and trimming were inferred from the DNA. The sample table lists some 110,000 clones, approximately 78% of them with a count of one. Of the sample, 15% is held by the ten largest clones.

The data are from a study of blood T cell repertoires in COVID-19 (dated by TCRdb to the early 2020s). For the study in its entirety: Collaborator samples came from the United States, Italy and Spain and covered acute and convalescent phases of COVID-19. Nearly every sample came with metadata listing a de-identified subject ID, COVID-19 status, age in years and sex. Where available, HLA class I and class II types were obtained from metadata supplied by the sample provider rather than from assay-based typing. Samples were obtained from the ongoing ImmuneRACE study (first 160 participants) and from 1,200 or so subjects provided by 6 global collaborators. The prospective study material was composed of cDNA or gDNA derived from T cells, B-cell-depleted T cells, or PBMCs. Subjects who had been exposed to COVID-19, were actively infected with it, or had recovered from it provided the deeply sampled blood TCRbeta repertoires that made up the dataset. The repertoires were made available in a free public database intended to serve as a resource for research on the immune response to SARS-CoV-2. Broader findings and caveats from the paper: The quantity of clinical and demographic metadata differed by source and by participant and was supplied without curation.

Each collaborating institution followed its own protocols to collect whole blood in K2EDTA tubes. For TCRbeta analysis, collaborators shipped samples in one of three forms: frozen whole blood, isolated PBMCs, or DNA extracted from either of those sample types. From cysteine to phenylalanine, the CDR3 is 12 amino acids long. Left in the record is the CDR3 DNA by itself, 36 bases read in frame from the first base. V and J are truncated by 7 bases and 4 bases respectively, leaving an intervening sequence of 8 bases. Looking up the germline V gene yields CDR1 KGHDR and CDR2 SFDVKD. Sequenced sample: peripheral blood. The chain uses TRBV24-1 and TRBJ2-3, with the D gene not clear enough to name. The source of this sequence is a woman at least 80 years old with acute or convalescent COVID-19. CDR3 sequence: CATSQNPDTQYF. The nucleotides are TGTGCCACCAGCCAAAATCCAGATACGCAGTATTTT.